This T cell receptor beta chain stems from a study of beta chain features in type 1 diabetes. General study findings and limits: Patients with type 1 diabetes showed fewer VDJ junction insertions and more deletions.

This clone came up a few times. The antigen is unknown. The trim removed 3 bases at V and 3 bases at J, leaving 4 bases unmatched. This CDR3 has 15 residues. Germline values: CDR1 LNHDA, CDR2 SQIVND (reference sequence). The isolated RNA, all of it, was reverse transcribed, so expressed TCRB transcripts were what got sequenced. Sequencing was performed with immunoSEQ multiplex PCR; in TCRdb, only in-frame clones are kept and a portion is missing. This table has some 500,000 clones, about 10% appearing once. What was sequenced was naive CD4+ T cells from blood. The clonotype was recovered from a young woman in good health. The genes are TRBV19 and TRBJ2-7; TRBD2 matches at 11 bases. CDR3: CASSMRLAGGYEQYF. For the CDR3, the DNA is TGTGCCAGTAGTATGAGGCTAGCGGGAGGCTACGAGCAGTACTTC.